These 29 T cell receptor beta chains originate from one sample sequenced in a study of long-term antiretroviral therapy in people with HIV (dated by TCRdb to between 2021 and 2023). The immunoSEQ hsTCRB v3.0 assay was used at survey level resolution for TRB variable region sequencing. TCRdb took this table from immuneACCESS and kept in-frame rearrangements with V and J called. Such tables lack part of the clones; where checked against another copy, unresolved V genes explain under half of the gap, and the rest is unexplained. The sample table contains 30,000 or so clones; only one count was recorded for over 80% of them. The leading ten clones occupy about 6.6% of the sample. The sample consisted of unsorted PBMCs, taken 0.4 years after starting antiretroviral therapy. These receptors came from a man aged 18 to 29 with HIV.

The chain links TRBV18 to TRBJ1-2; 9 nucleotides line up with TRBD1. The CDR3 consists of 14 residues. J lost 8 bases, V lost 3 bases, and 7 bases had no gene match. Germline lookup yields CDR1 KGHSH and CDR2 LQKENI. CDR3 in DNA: TGTGCCAGCTCACCCTCGACAGGGGGTGTCGGCTACACCTTC. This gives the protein CASSPSTGGVGYTF.

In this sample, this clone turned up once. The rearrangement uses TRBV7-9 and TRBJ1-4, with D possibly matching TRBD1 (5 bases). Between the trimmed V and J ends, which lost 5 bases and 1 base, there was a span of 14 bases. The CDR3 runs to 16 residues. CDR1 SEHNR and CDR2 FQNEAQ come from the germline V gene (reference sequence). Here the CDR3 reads CASSGKGELTNEKLFF. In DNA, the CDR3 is TGTGCCAGCAGCGGGAAAGGGGAATTAACTAATGAAAAACTGTTTTTT.

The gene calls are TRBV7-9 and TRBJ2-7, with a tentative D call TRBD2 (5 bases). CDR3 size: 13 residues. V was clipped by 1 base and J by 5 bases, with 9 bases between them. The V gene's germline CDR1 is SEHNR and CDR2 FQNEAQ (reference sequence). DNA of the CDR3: TGTGCCAGCAGCTTAGAAGGACTGGACGAGCAGTACTTC. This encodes CASSLEGLDEQYF. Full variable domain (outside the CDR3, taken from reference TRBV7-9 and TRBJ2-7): DTGVSQNPRHKITKRGQNVTFRCDPISEHNRLYWYRQTLGQGPEFLTYFQNEAQLEKSRLLSDRFSAERPKGSFSTLEIQRTEQGDSAMYLCASSLEGLDEQYFGPGTRLTVT.

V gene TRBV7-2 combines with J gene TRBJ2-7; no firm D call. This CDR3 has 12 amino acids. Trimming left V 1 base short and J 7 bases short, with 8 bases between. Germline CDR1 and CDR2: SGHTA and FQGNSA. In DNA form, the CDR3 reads TGTGCCAGCAGCTTAGGGGCGTGGGAGCAGTACTTC. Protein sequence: CASSLGAWEQYF.

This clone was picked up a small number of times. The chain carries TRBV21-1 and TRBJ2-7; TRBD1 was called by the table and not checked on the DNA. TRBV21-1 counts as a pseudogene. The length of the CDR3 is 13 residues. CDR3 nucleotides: TGTGCCAGCACCTTCGGACAGTCCTACGAGCAGTACTTC. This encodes CASTFGQSYEQYF.

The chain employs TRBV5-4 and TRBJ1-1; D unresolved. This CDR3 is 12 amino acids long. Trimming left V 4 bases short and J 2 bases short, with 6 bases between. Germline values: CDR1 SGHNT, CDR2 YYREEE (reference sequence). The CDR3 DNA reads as TGTGCCAGCAGCCATATCAACACTGAAGCTTTCTTT. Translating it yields CASSHINTEAFF.

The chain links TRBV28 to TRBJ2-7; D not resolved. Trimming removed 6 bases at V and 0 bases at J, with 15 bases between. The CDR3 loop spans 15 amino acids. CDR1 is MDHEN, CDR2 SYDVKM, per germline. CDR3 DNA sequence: TGTGCCAGCAGACGGTCCGGCCCGGACTCCTACGAGCAGTACTTC. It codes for CASRRSGPDSYEQYF.

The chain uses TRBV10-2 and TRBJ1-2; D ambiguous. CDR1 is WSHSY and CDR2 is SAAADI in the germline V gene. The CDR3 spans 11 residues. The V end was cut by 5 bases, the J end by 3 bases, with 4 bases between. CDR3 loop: CASSPHYGYTF. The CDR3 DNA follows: TGCGCCAGCAGTCCTCACTATGGCTACACCTTC.

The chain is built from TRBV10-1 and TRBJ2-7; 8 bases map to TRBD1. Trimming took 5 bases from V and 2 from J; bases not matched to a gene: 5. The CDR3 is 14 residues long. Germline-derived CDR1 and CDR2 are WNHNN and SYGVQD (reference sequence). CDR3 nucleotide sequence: TGCGCCAGCAGTCCGGGACAGGCAACCTACGAGCAGTACTTC. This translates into CASSPGQATYEQYF.

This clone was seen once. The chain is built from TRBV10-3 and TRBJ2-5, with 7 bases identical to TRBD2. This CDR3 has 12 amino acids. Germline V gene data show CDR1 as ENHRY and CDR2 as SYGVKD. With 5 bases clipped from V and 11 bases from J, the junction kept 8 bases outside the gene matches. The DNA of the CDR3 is TGTGCCATCAGTACCCAGGCGGGAGAGCAGTACTTC. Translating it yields CAISTQAGEQYF.

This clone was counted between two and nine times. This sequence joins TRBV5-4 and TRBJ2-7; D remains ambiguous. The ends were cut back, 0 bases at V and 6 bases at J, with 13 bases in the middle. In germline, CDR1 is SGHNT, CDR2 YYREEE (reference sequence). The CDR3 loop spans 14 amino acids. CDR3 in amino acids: CASSLVHAPGEQYF. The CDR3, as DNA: TGTGCCAGCAGCTTGGTTCACGCCCCGGGCGAGCAGTACTTC.

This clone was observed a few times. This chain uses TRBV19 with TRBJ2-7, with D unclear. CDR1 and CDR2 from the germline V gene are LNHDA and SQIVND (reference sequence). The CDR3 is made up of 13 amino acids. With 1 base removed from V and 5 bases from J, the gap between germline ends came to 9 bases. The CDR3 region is CASSIGGSNEQYF. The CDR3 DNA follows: TGTGCCAGTAGTATAGGAGGTTCCAACGAGCAGTACTTC.

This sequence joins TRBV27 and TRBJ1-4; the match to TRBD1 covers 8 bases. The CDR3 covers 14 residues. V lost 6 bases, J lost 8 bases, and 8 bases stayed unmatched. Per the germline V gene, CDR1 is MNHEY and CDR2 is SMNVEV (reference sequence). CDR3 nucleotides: TGTGCCAGCAGGCGGACAGGGAAGTTGGAAAAACTGTTTTTT. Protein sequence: CASRRTGKLEKLFF.

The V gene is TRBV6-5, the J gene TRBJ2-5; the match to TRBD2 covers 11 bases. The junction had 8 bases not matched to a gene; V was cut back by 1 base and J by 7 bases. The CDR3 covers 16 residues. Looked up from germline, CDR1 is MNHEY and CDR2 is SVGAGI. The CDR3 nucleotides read TGTGCCAGCAGTTACTTTACCCTAGCGGGGGGAGGGACCCAGTACTTC. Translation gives CASSYFTLAGGGTQYF.

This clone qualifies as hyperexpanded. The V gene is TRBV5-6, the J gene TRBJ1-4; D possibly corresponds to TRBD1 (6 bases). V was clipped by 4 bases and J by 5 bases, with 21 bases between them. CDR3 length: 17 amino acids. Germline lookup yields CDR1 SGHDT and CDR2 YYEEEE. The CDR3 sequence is CASSTYGRGAANEKLFF. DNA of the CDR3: TGTGCCAGCAGCACCTATGGTCGGGGGGCCGCAAATGAAAAACTGTTTTTT.

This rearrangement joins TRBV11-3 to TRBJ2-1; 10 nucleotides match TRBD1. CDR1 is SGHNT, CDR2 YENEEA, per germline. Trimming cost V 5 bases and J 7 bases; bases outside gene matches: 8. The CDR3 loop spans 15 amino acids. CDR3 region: CASSMRDRGGNEQFF. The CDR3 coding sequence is TGTGCCAGCAGCATGCGGGACAGGGGTGGGAATGAGCAGTTCTTC. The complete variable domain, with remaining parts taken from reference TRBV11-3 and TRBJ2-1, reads EAGVVQSPRYKIIEKKQPVAFWCNPISGHNTLYWYLQNLGQGPELLIRYENEEAVDDSQLPKDRFSAERLKGVDSTLKIQPAELGDSAVYLCASSMRDRGGNEQFFGPGTRLTVL.

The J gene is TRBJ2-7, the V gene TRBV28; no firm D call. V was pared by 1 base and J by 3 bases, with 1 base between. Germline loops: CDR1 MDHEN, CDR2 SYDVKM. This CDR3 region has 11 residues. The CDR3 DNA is TGTGCCAGCAGTTTATTCTACGAGCAGTACTTC. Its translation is CASSLFYEQYF.

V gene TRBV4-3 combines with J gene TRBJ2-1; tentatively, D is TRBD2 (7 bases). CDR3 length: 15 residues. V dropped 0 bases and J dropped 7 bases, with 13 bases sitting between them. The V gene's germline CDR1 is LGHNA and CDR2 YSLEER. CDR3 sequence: CASSQDRGEGNEQFF. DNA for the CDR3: TGCGCCAGCAGCCAAGATAGGGGGGAGGGGAATGAGCAGTTCTTC.

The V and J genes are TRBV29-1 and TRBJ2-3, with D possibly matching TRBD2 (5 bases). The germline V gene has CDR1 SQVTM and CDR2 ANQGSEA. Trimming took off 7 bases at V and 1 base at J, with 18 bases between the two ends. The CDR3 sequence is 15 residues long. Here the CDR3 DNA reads TGCAGCGCAAGCGGAGGTCCAGCGGGCACAGATACGCAGTATTTT. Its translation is CSASGGPAGTDTQYF.

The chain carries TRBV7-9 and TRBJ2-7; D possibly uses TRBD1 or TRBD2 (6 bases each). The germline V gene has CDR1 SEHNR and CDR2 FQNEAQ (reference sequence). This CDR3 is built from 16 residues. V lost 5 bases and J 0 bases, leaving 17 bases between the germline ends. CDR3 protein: CASSPGVGGNSYEQYF. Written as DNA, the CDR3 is TGTGCCAGCAGCCCGGGAGTCGGGGGCAACTCCTACGAGCAGTACTTC. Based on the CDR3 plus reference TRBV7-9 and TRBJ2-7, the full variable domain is DTGVSQNPRHKITKRGQNVTFRCDPISEHNRLYWYRQTLGQGPEFLTYFQNEAQLEKSRLLSDRFSAERPKGSFSTLEIQRTEQGDSAMYLCASSPGVGGNSYEQYFGPGTRLTVT.

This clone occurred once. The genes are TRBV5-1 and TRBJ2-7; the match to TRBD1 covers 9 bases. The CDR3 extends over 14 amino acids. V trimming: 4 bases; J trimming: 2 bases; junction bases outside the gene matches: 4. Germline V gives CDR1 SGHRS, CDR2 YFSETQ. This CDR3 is CASSVTGGTYEQYF. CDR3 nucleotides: TGCGCCAGCAGCGTGACAGGGGGTACCTACGAGCAGTACTTC.

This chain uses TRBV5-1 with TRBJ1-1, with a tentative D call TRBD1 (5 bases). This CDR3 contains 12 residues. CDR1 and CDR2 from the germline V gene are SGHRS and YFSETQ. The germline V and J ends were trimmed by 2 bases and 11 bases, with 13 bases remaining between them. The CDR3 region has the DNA TGCGCCAGCAGCTTCTCGAGGGGAACGGCTTTCTTT. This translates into CASSFSRGTAFF.

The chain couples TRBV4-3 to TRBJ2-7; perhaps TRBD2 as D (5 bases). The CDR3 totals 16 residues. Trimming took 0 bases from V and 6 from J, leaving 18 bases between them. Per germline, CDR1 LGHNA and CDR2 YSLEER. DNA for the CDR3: TGCGCCAGCAGCCAAGATCGGAACCAGGAGGACCGCGAGCAGTACTTC. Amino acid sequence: CASSQDRNQEDREQYF.

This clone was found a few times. CDR3 sequence reads: CASSYRDRGYEQYF. In DNA form, the CDR3 reads TGTGCCAGCAGCTACCGGGACAGGGGTTACGAGCAGTACTTC. This sequence joins TRBV7-7 and TRBJ2-7; 10 bases agree with TRBD1. The germline CDR1 and CDR2 sequences are SSHAT and FNYEAQ (reference sequence). The junction had 4 bases not matched to a gene; V was cut back by 4 bases and J by 4 bases. The CDR3 contains 14 residues.

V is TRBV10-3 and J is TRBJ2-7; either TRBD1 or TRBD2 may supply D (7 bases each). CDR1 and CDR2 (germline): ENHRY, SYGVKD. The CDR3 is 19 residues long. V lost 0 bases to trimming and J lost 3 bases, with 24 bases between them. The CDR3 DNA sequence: TGTGCCATCAGTGAGTCGGGCCCGGGGGGAGGGGGCAACGGCTACGAGCAGTACTTC. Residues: CAISESGPGGGGNGYEQYF.

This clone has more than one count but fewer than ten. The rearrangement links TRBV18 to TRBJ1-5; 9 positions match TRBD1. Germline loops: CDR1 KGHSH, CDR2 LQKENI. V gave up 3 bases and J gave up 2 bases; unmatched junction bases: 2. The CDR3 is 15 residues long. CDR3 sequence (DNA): TGTGCCAGCTCACCGGACAGGGGAGGCAATCAGCCCCAGCATTTT. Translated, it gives CASSPDRGGNQPQHF.

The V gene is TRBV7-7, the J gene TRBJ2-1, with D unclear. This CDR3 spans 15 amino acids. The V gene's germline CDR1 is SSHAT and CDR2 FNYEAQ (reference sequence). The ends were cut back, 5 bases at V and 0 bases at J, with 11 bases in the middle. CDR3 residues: CASSLDWSSYNEQFF. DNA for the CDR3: TGTGCCAGCAGCCTCGACTGGAGCTCCTACAATGAGCAGTTCTTC.

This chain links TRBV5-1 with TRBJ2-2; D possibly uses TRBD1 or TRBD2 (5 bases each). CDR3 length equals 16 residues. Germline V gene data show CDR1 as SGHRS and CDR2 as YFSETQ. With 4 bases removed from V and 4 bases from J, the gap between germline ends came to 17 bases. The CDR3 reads CASSPRVEGITGELFF. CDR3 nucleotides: TGCGCCAGCAGCCCCCGAGTAGAGGGGATCACCGGGGAGCTGTTTTTT.

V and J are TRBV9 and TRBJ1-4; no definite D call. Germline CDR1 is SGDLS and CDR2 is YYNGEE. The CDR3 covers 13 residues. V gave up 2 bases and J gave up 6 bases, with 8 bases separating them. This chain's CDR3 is CASSVGGYEKLFF. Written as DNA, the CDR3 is TGTGCCAGCAGCGTCGGAGGGTATGAAAAACTGTTTTTT.